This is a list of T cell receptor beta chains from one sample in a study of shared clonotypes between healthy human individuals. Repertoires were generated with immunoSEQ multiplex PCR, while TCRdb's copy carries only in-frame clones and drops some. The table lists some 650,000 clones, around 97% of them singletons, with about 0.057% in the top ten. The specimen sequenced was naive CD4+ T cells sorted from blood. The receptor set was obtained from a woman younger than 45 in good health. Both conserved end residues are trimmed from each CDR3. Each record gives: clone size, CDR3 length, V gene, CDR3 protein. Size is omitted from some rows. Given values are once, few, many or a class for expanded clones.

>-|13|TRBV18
ASSPDSGSPHEQY
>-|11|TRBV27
ASSFRNGETQY
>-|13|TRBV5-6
ASSSSDRAYTEAF
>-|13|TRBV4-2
ASSQASESYNEQF
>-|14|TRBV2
ASTLAATVFSYEQY
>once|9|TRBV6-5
ASRANEKLF
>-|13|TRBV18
ASSPGTRLGDTQY
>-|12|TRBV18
ASSRGGSSYEQY
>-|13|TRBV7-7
ASSQNQGRAETQY
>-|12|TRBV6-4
ASSKDRGRRGYT
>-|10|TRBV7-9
ASSPGAGGYT
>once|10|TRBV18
ASSPRYEEQF
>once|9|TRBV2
ASGPYNEQF
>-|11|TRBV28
ASSLYREGEQY
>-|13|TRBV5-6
ASSVAGGADNEQF
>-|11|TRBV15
ATSWLSGNEQF
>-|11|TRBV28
AISYEGNTEAF
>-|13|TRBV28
ASSGGAGGLYEQY
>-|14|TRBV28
ASSPTGGAGYNEQF
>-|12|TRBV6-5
ASSPWTPDNEQF
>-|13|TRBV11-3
ASSLGPSGANVLT
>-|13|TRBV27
ASSTSLLASNEQF
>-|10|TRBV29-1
SFRSQSYEQY
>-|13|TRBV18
ASSPRQGANTEAF
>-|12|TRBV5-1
ASSAGQMQTEAF
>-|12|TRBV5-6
ASSPWTSQETQY
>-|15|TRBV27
ASSLSGFVSLGETQY
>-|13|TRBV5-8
ASSGGTGSNQPQH
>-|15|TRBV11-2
ASSAMGQGANYNEQF
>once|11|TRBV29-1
SAGQGAKNIQY
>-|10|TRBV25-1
ASSAPNYGYT
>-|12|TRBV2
ASTLNSVQETQY
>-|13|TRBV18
ASSPPGTAQETQY
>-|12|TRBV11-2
ASSPGDRVNEQY
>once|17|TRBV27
ASSPPKGGLAGIAYEQY
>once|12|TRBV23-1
ASSGAGVYNEQF
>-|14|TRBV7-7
ASSSRLEASYNEQF
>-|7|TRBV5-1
ASSLTGG
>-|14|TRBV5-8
ASSLVDGVSNQPQH
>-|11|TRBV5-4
ASSQQGSEKLF
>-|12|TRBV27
ASSLSRMNTEAF
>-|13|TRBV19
ASSIIGRVNTEAF
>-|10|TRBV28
ASSRRIYGYT
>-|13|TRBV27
ASSLLGQGKTEAF
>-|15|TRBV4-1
ASSQVPSGQGYQPQH
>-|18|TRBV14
ASSHKKPSLAGSLRDTQY
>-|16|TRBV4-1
ASSQVVDRDRDKNIQY
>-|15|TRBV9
ASSSEVQASSGNTIY
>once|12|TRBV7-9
ASSKIAGDNEQY
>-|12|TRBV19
ASSKAELQETQY
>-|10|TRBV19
ASSIGPAEQF
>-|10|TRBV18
ASSPGADEAF
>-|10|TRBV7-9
ASSLLGYEQY
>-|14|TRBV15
ATSRDLRGSGETQY
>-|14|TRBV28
ASSLSGPLYTGELF
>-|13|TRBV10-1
ASSGQGEGNTEAF
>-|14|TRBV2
ASTGPGKGAYNEQF